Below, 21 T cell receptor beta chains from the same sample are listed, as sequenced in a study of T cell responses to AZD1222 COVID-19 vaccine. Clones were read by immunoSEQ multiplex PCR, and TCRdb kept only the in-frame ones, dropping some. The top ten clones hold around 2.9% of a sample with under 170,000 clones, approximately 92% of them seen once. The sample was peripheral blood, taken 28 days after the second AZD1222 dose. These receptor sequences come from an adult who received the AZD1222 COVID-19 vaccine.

CDR3 region: CASSARDRVPSGQPQHF. CDR3 nucleotides: TGTGCCAGCAGTGCGCGGGACAGGGTCCCGTCGGGGCAGCCCCAGCATTTT. The chain combines TRBV6-1 with TRBJ1-5; 9 bases fit TRBD1. Germline V gene data show CDR1 as MNHNS and CDR2 as SASEGT. Trimming cost V 4 bases and J 7 bases; bases outside gene matches: 14. This CDR3 has 17 amino acids.

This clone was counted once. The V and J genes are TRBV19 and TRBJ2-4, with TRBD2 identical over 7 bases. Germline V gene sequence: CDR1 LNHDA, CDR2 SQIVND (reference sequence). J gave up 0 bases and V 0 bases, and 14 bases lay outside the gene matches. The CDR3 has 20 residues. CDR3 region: CASSIDLRAGVGLAKNIQYF. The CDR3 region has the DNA TGTGCCAGTAGTATAGACTTGAGGGCGGGGGTAGGGCTAGCCAAAAACATTCAGTACTTC.

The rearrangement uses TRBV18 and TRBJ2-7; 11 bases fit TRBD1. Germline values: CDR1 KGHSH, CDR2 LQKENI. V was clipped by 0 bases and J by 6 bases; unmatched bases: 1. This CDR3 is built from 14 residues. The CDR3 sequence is CASSPPGQGGEQYF. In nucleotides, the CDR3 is TGTGCCAGCTCACCACCGGGACAGGGGGGCGAGCAGTACTTC.

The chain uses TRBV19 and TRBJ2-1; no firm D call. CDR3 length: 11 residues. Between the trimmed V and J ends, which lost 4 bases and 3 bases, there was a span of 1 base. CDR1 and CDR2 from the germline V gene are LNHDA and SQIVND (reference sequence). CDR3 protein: CASSNYNEQFF. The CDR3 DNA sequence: TGTGCCAGTAGTAACTACAATGAGCAGTTCTTC.

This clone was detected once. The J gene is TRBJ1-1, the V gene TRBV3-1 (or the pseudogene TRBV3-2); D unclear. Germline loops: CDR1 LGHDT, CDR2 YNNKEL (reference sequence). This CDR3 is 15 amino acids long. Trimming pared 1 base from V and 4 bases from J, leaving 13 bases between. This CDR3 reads CASSQGAGSGTEAFF. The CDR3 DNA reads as TGTGCCAGCAGCCAAGGGGCAGGATCGGGCACTGAAGCTTTCTTT.

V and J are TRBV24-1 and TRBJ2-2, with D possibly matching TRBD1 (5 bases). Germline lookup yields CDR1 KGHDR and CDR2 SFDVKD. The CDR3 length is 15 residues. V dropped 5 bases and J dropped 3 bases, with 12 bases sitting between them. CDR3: CATSVTGRDTGELFF. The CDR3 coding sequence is TGTGCCACCAGTGTAACGGGCAGGGACACCGGGGAGCTGTTTTTT.

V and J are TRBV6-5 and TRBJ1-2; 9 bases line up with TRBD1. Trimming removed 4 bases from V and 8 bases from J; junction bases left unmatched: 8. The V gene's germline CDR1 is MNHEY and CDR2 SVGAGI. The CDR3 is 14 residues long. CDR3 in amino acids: CASSSRGQGRGYTF. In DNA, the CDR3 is TGTGCCAGCAGTTCAAGGGGACAGGGCAGGGGCTACACCTTC.

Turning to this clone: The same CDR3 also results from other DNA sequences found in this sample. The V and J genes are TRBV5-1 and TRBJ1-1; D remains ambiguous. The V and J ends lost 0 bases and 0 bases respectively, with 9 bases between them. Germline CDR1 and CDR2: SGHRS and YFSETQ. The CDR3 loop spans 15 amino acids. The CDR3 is CASSLVGSMNTEAFF. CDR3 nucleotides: TGCGCCAGCAGCTTGGTTGGGAGCATGAACACTGAAGCTTTCTTT.

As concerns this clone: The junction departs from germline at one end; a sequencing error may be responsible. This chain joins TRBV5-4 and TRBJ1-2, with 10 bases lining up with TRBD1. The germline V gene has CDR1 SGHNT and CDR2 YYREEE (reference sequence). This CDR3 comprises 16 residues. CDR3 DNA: TGTGCCAGCAGCTACATCTCCAGACAGGGGGCGCTTATAGAGGTCTTC. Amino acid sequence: CASSYISRQGALIEVF.

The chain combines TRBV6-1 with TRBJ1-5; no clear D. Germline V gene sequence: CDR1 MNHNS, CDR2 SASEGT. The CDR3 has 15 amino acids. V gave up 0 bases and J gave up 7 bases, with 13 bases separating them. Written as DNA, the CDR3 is TGTGCCAGCAGTGAAGCTGGGGTATTCGGGCAGCCCCAGCATTTT. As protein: CASSEAGVFGQPQHF.

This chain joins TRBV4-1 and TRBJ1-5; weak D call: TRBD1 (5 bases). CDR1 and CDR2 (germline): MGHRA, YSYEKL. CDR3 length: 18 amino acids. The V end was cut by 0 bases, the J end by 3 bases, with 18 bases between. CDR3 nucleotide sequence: TGCGCCAGCAGCCAAGAAGTGAGGGGCTTCAGCGACAATCAGCCCCAGCATTTT. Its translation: CASSQEVRGFSDNQPQHF.

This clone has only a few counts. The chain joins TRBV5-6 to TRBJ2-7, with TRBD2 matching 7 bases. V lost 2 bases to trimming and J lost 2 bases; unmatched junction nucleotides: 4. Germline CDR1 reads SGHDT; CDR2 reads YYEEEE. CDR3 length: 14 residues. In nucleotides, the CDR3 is TGTGCCAGCAGCTTCGGCGGGAGTCCCTACGAGCAGTACTTC. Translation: CASSFGGSPYEQYF.

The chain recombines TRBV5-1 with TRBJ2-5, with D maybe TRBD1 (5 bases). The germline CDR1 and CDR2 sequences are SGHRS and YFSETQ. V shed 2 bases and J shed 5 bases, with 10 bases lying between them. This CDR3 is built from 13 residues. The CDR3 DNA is TGCGCCAGCAGCTTTGGCAGGGCCGAGACCCAGTACTTC. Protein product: CASSFGRAETQYF. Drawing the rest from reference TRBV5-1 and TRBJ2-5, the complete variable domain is KAGVTQTPRYLIKTRGQQVTLSCSPISGHRSVSWYQQTPGQGLQFLFEYFSETQRNKGNFPGRFSGRQFSNSRSEMNVSTLELGDSALYLCASSFGRAETQYFGPGTRLLVL.

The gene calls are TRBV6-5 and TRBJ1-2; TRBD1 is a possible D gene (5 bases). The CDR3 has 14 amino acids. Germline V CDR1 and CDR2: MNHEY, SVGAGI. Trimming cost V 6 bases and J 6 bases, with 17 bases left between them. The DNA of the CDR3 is TGTGCCAGCAGGTCAGGGCCCGTGGGAAATGGCTACACCTTC. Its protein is CASRSGPVGNGYTF.

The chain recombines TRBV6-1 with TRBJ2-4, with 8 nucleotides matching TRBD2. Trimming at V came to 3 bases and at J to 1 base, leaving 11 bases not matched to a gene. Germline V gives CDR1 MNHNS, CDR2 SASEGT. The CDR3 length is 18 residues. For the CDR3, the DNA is TGTGCCAGCAGTGAGGACCTGGGGGGCGGGAGGGCCAAAAACATTCAGTACTTC. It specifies CASSEDLGGGRAKNIQYF.

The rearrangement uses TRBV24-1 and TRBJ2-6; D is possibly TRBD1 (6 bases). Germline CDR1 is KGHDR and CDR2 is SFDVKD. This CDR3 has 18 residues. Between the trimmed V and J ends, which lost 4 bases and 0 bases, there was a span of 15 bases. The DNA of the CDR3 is TGTGCCACCAGTGACTCCCAAGGACAGCTCTCTGGGGCCAACGTCCTGACTTTC. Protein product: CATSDSQGQLSGANVLTF.

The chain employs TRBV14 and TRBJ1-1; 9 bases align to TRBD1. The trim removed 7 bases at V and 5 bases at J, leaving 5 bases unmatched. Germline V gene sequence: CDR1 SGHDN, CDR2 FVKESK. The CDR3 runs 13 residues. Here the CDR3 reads CASNPTGGTEAFF. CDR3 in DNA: TGTGCCAGCAACCCGACAGGGGGGACTGAAGCTTTCTTT. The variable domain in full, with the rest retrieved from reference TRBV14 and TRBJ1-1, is EAGVTQFPSHSVIEKGQTVTLRCDPISGHDNLYWYRRVMGKEIKFLLHFVKESKQDESGMPNNRFLAERTGGTYSTLKVQPAELEDSGVYFCASNPTGGTEAFFGQGTRLTVV.

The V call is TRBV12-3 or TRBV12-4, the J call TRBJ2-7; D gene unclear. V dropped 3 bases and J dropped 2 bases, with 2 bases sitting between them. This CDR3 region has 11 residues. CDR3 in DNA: TGTGCCAGCAGTTTTACCTACGAGCAGTACTTC. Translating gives CASSFTYEQYF.

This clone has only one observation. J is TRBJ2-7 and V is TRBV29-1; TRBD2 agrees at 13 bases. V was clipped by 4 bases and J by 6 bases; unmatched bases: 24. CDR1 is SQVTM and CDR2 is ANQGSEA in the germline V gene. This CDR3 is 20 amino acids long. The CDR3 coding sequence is TGCAGCGTTGCGGGGGGGGCATTATGGACTAGCGGGAGATCGGCAAGCGAGCAGTACTTC. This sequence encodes CSVAGGALWTSGRSASEQYF.

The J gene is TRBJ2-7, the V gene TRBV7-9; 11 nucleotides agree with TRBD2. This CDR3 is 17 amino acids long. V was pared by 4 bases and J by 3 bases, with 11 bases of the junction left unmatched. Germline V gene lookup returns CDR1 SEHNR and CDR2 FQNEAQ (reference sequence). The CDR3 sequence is CASSSHKGLAAFYEQYF. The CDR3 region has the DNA TGTGCCAGCAGCTCTCATAAGGGACTAGCGGCTTTCTACGAGCAGTACTTC.

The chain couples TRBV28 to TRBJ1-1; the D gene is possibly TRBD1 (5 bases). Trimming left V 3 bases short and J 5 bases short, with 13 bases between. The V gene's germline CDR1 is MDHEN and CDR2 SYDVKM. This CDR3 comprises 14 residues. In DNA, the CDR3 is TGTGCCAGCAGTTTCCGCCTGGGGCGGACTGAAGCTTTCTTT. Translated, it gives CASSFRLGRTEAFF.